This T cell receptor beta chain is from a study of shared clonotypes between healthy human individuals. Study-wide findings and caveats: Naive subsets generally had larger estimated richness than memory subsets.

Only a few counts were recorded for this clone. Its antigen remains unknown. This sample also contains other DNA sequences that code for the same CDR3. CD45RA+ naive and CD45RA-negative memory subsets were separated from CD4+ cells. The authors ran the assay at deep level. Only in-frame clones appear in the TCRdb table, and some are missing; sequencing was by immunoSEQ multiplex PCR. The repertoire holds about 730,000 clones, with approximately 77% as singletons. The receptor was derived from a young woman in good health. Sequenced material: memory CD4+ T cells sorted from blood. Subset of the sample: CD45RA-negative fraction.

As DNA, the CDR3 is TGCGCCAGCAGTTCGGGGACTAGCGGGAGGACAGATACGCAGTATTTT. Translating it yields CASSSGTSGRTDTQYF. The rearrangement links TRBV5-1 to TRBJ2-3; TRBD2 matches 15 bases. This CDR3 has 16 amino acids. The germline V gene encodes CDR1 SGHRS and CDR2 YFSETQ. The ends lost 5 bases at V and 3 bases at J; junction bases unmatched: 4.